This T cell receptor (beta chain) was obtained from a study of Graves' ophthalmopathy and Graves' hyperthyroidism. Trimming left V 6 bases short and J 3 bases short, with 12 bases between. Germline CDR1 and CDR2: LNHDA and SQIVND (reference sequence). The CDR3 extends over 13 amino acids. Amplification from RNA transcripts yielded the TCR beta CDR3 regions. The authors performed first-round RT-PCR with HTBI primers and then a second-round multiplex PCR. One entry per CDR3 protein results from TCRdb running MiXCR on the multiplex PCR reads. The sample consists of 660,000 or so distinct CDR3 sequences, 35% to 45% of them appearing once. All donors with ophthalmopathy were recorded as having moderate-to-severe activity, CAS ≥3, NOSPECS ≥4 and a duration under 3 months.

V is TRBV19 and J is TRBJ2-7; no firm D call. Material: peripheral blood. The source of this sequence is an adult man with Graves' ophthalmopathy. The CDR3 loop reads CASRPSPFYEQYF. The CDR3 region has the DNA TGTGCCAGTAGACCCTCTCCGTTCTACGAGCAGTACTTC.